These 30 T cell receptor beta chains came from one sample sequenced in a study of blood T cell repertoires in COVID-19. Produced via immunoSEQ multiplex PCR; TCRdb's table is partial and in-frame only. Here the sample spans 150,000 to 200,000 clones, 90% being singletons. The specimen sequenced was peripheral blood. The receptors were gathered from a man between 45 and 60 years old with acute or convalescent COVID-19.

CDR3 sequence (DNA): TGTGCCAGCAGCTCCCGGACTAGCGGGAATATATACGAGCAGTACTTC. Translating gives CASSSRTSGNIYEQYF. The rearrangement joins TRBV7-8 to TRBJ2-7; 12 positions agree with TRBD2. The CDR3 has 16 amino acids. With 4 bases clipped from V and 4 bases from J, the junction kept 8 bases outside the gene matches. Per germline, CDR1 SGHVS and CDR2 FQNEAQ. The complete variable domain, with remaining parts taken from reference TRBV7-8 and TRBJ2-7, reads GAGVSQSPRYKVAKRGQDVALRCDPISGHVSLFWYQQALGQGPEFLTYFQNEAQLDKSGLPSDRFFAERPEGSVSTLKIQRTQQEDSAVYLCASSSRTSGNIYEQYFGPGTRLTVT.

The J gene is TRBJ2-1, the V gene TRBV6-5, with TRBD2 identical over 7 bases. This CDR3 has 15 amino acids. Looked up from germline, CDR1 is MNHEY and CDR2 is SVGAGI. With V trimmed by 5 bases and J by 7 bases, 11 bases remained unmatched. The CDR3: CASSRSGGSVNEQFF. The CDR3 DNA is TGTGCCAGCAGTCGGTCGGGCGGGAGTGTTAATGAGCAGTTCTTC.

The chain combines TRBV10-2 with TRBJ2-7, with D possibly TRBD1 on 5 matching bases. V lost 8 bases to trimming and J lost 1 base, with 12 bases between them. The CDR3 contains 13 residues. The germline gives CDR1 WSHSY, CDR2 SAAADI. CDR3 sequence: CASGLQGSYEQYV. Here the CDR3 DNA reads TGCGCCAGCGGCCTTCAGGGATCCTACGAGCAGTACGTC.

This sequence joins TRBV5-1 and TRBJ1-2; D ambiguous. V was trimmed by 5 bases and J by 1 base, leaving 9 bases between them. CDR3 length: 13 amino acids. The germline CDR1 and CDR2 sequences are SGHRS and YFSETQ. DNA of the CDR3: TGCGCCAGCAGGTTAACTATTAACTATGGCTACACCTTC. Residues: CASRLTINYGYTF.

This clone was detected only once. The V gene is TRBV4-2, the J gene TRBJ2-2, with TRBD1 matching 8 bases. Per the germline V gene, CDR1 is LGHNA and CDR2 is YNFKEQ. The trim removed 4 bases at V and 0 bases at J, leaving 4 bases unmatched. This CDR3 comprises 16 residues. Here the CDR3 reads CASSRGQDANTGELFF. The CDR3 DNA reads TGTGCCAGCAGCCGGGGACAGGACGCGAACACCGGGGAGCTGTTTTTT.

The chain employs TRBV7-8 and TRBJ2-1; 9 nucleotides agree with TRBD1. CDR3 length: 15 amino acids. CDR1 and CDR2 (germline): SGHVS, FQNEAQ. V was pared by 3 bases and J by 4 bases, with 4 bases of the junction left unmatched. The CDR3 sequence: CASSFSGTGYNEQFF. The CDR3 nucleotides read TGTGCCAGCAGCTTCTCCGGGACAGGGTACAATGAGCAGTTCTTC.

The V gene is TRBV11-3, the J gene TRBJ2-1; 7 bases match TRBD1. This CDR3 region has 18 residues. Germline loops: CDR1 SGHNT, CDR2 YENEEA. V was pared by 0 bases and J by 2 bases, with 10 bases of the junction left unmatched. The DNA for the CDR3 is TGTGCCAGCAGCTTAGACCGAGGAGCTGGGACAGCCTACAATGAGCAGTTCTTC. This codes for CASSLDRGAGTAYNEQFF.

As regards this clone: A junction boundary mismatches the germline segment, possibly from a read error. The chain couples TRBV7-6 to TRBJ2-1, with D unresolved. The CDR3 runs 9 residues. Germline V gene data show CDR1 as SGHVS and CDR2 as FNYEAQ. The CDR3 sequence is CASSPSWLF. In DNA form, the CDR3 reads TGTGCCAGCAGCCCCAGTTGGCTCTTC.

The rearrangement joins TRBV30 to TRBJ1-2; the match to TRBD1 covers 7 bases. CDR3 length: 15 amino acids. CDR1 and CDR2 (germline): GTSNPN, SVGIG (reference sequence). Trimming removed 0 bases from V and 4 bases from J; junction bases left unmatched: 8. This CDR3 is CAWSVGTVFFYGYTF. The CDR3 nucleotides are TGTGCCTGGAGTGTAGGGACAGTATTTTTCTATGGCTACACCTTC.

The chain uses TRBV5-1 and TRBJ1-1; D remains unclear. The CDR3 loop spans 13 amino acids. Trimming removed 0 bases at V and 0 bases at J, with 3 bases between. Germline V gene sequence: CDR1 SGHRS, CDR2 YFSETQ. For the CDR3, the DNA is TGCGCCAGCAGCTTGGACATGAACACTGAAGCTTTCTTT. Encoded protein: CASSLDMNTEAFF.

The chain joins TRBV5-4 to TRBJ1-6, with unresolved D. Germline CDR1 is SGHNT and CDR2 is YYREEE (reference sequence). V was clipped by 0 bases and J by 10 bases, with 8 bases between them. This CDR3 spans 13 amino acids. The CDR3 coding sequence is TGTGCCAGCAGCTTGGCTTTAGCATCACCCCTCCACTTT. Translating it yields CASSLALASPLHF.

The J gene is TRBJ1-2, the V gene TRBV2; a weak D match, TRBD1 (6 bases). The germline V gene has CDR1 SNHLY and CDR2 FYNNEI. The V end lost 4 bases, the J end lost 0 bases, and 9 bases lay between the germline ends. This CDR3 spans 14 amino acids. The DNA of the CDR3 is TGTGCCAGCAGTGGGACAGCGTCTAACTATGGCTACACCTTC. Translating it yields CASSGTASNYGYTF.

The rearrangement links TRBV19 to TRBJ1-1, with TRBD1 matching 11 bases. CDR1 and CDR2 (germline): LNHDA, SQIVND (reference sequence). V shed 7 bases, J shed 6 bases, and the junction held 7 bases outside the gene matches. The CDR3 extends over 14 amino acids. CDR3 sequence reads: CASKDGQGAAEAFF. For the CDR3, the DNA is TGTGCCAGTAAGGACGGACAGGGGGCTGCTGAAGCTTTCTTT.

The V call is TRBV9, the J call TRBJ1-3; a weak D match, TRBD1 (5 bases). Trimming removed 3 bases at V and 4 bases at J, with 11 bases between. The CDR3 is 14 residues long. The germline V gene has CDR1 SGDLS and CDR2 YYNGEE. The CDR3, as DNA: TGTGCCAGCAGCGCTCAGGACATCGGAAACACCATATATTTT. This translates into CASSAQDIGNTIYF.

The CDR3 region is CASSPLHEQYF. Here the CDR3 DNA reads TGCGCCAGCAGTCCCCTCCACGAGCAGTACTTC. The chain has TRBV10-2 and TRBJ2-7; D is unclear. V gave up 5 bases and J gave up 5 bases, with 7 bases separating them. Germline V gene sequence: CDR1 WSHSY, CDR2 SAAADI. The CDR3 spans 11 residues.

The V gene is TRBV2, the J gene TRBJ1-6, with D unresolved. The V end lost 2 bases, the J end lost 9 bases, and 17 bases lay between the germline ends. This CDR3 has 16 amino acids. Per the germline V gene, CDR1 is SNHLY and CDR2 is FYNNEI. The CDR3 sequence: CASSETRASPGSPLHF. In nucleotides, the CDR3 is TGTGCCAGCAGTGAAACGAGGGCCTCCCCGGGTTCACCCCTCCACTTT.

V is TRBV2 and J is TRBJ1-6; D is undetermined. Looked up from germline, CDR1 is SNHLY and CDR2 is FYNNEI. The length of the CDR3 is 13 residues. The V end was cut by 5 bases, the J end by 6 bases, with 8 bases between. In nucleotides, the CDR3 is TGTGCCAGCAGTCCCGGGGTTAATTCACCCCTCCACTTT. Translated: CASSPGVNSPLHF.

This chain joins TRBV7-2 and TRBJ2-3; the D is unclear. The CDR3 consists of 11 residues. The V gene lost 4 bases and the J gene lost 7 bases, with 6 bases spanning the gap. The germline CDR1 and CDR2 sequences are SGHTA and FQGNSA. CDR3: CASSSTNTQYF. The CDR3 DNA is TGTGCCAGCAGCTCTACGAATACGCAGTATTTT.

V is TRBV27 and J is TRBJ2-2; 7 bases agree with TRBD1. Germline V gives CDR1 MNHEY, CDR2 SMNVEV (reference sequence). V lost 1 base to trimming and J lost 7 bases; unmatched junction nucleotides: 6. This CDR3 is built from 15 residues. CDR3 DNA sequence: TGTGCCAGCAGTTTATTTCAGGGGGTCGTCGGGGAGCTGTTTTTT. It specifies CASSLFQGVVGELFF.

The V call is TRBV3-1 (or the pseudogene TRBV3-2), the J call TRBJ1-2, with D possibly being TRBD1 (6 bases). The CDR3 is made up of 13 amino acids. Trimming stripped 5 bases from V and 3 bases from J, with 10 bases between. In germline, CDR1 is LGHDT, CDR2 YNNKEL (reference sequence). The CDR3 region is CASSFRGDYGYTF. For the CDR3, the DNA is TGTGCCAGCAGCTTCAGGGGAGACTATGGCTACACCTTC.

The chain combines TRBV7-9 with TRBJ2-3; D gene unclear. Germline lookup yields CDR1 SEHNR and CDR2 FQNEAQ (reference sequence). Trimming left V 1 base short and J 0 bases short, with 11 bases between. The CDR3 sequence is 16 residues long. This CDR3 is CASSLGHTVSTDTQYF. The CDR3, as DNA: TGTGCCAGCAGCTTAGGGCACACAGTTAGCACAGATACGCAGTATTTT.

The V gene is TRBV6-5, the J gene TRBJ1-1, with D possibly being TRBD1 (5 bases). Per the germline V gene, CDR1 is MNHEY and CDR2 is SVGAGI. The CDR3 covers 11 residues. Between the trimmed V and J ends, which lost 7 bases and 8 bases, there was a span of 11 bases. The CDR3 loop reads CASKNRQEAFF. The CDR3 DNA sequence: TGTGCCAGCAAGAACAGACAGGAAGCTTTCTTT.

V usage is TRBV6-1 and J usage is TRBJ1-6, with D perhaps TRBD1 (6 bases). The CDR3 sequence is 16 residues long. The germline CDR1 and CDR2 sequences are MNHNS and SASEGT. Between the trimmed V and J ends, which lost 3 bases and 3 bases, there was a span of 12 bases. The CDR3 region has the DNA TGTGCCAGCAGTGATCGGGGGGGCGTCTATAATTCACCCCTCCACTTT. Translating gives CASSDRGGVYNSPLHF.

V gene TRBV4-2 combines with J gene TRBJ2-2; 9 nucleotides match TRBD2. This CDR3 comprises 17 residues. Per germline, CDR1 LGHNA and CDR2 YNFKEQ. Germline trimming cut 0 bases from V and 5 bases from J; bases unmatched to any gene: 7. The CDR3 DNA sequence: TGTGCCAGCAGCCAAGATCTTTCCAGCGGGGGGACCGGGGAGCTGTTTTTT. Its translation is CASSQDLSSGGTGELFF.

The rearrangement links TRBV19 to TRBJ2-1; 8 nucleotides align to TRBD2. Germline assignment: CDR1 LNHDA and CDR2 SQIVND (reference sequence). This CDR3 contains 16 residues. J gave up 7 bases and V 4 bases, and 12 bases lay outside the gene matches. Here the CDR3 DNA reads TGTGCCAGTAGTACAACGGACACGGGGGGGAGGAATGAGCAGTTCTTC. It encodes CASSTTDTGGRNEQFF.

This clone was seen once. The rearrangement links TRBV7-2 to TRBJ2-5; 7 positions match TRBD1. The CDR3 has 15 residues. The V segment lost 5 bases and the J segment 5 bases; nucleotides outside the gene matches: 11. Germline V lookup: CDR1 SGHTA, CDR2 FQGNSA. The CDR3, as DNA: TGTGCCAGCAGCCTCGGGACAGCCCGAGTCGAGACCCAGTACTTC. Encoded protein: CASSLGTARVETQYF.

There are a few counts of this clone. At one of its ends the junction is not consistent with the germline gene, which may arise from a read error. Other DNA sequences in this sample translate to the same CDR3. The chain combines TRBV2 with TRBJ1-5; the D is unclear. The CDR3 covers 13 residues. The germline gives CDR1 SNHLY, CDR2 FYNNEI. The CDR3: CASSEGRYQPQHF. CDR3 nucleotide sequence: TGTGCCAGCAGCGAAGGCAGATATCAGCCCCAGCATTTT.

This clone was found a few times. The chain links TRBV11-2 to TRBJ1-5, with 11 positions matching TRBD1. Germline V gene lookup returns CDR1 SGHAT and CDR2 FQNNGV. The CDR3 covers 15 residues. The J segment lost 2 bases and the V segment lost 6 bases, leaving 3 bases of the junction unmatched. The CDR3 DNA follows: TGTGCCAGCAGTCGGACAGGGGGCGGCAATCAGCCCCAGCATTTT. Translating it yields CASSRTGGGNQPQHF.

Here the CDR3 reads CASTLAGGEETQYF. The CDR3, as DNA: TGTGCCAGCACCCTAGCGGGAGGAGAAGAGACCCAGTACTTC. The J gene is TRBJ2-5, the V gene TRBV28, with 11 bases lining up with TRBD2. CDR1 is MDHEN, CDR2 SYDVKM, per germline. V was pared by 7 bases and J by 3 bases, with 4 bases of the junction left unmatched. The CDR3 contains 14 residues.

This chain uses TRBV6-5 with TRBJ1-2; D call uncertain. V was clipped by 0 bases and J by 2 bases, with 4 bases between them. The CDR3 spans 13 residues. Germline loops: CDR1 MNHEY, CDR2 SVGAGI. The CDR3 region is CASSYSGNYGYTF. DNA of the CDR3: TGTGCCAGCAGTTACTCCGGGAACTATGGCTACACCTTC.